Below are 25 T cell receptor beta chains sequenced from a single sample in a study of cytomegalovirus exposure and HLA in healthy donors. Generated by immunoSEQ multiplex PCR, the TCRdb table keeps only in-frame clones and is missing some. The data show some 220,000 clones, with 75% to 95% seen just once and 1% to 1.2% held by the top ten. What was sequenced was PBMCs. These receptor sequences come from a woman between 18 and 30 years old in good health and CMV-seronegative.

The rearrangement links TRBV4-1 to TRBJ2-7, with no clear D. This CDR3 contains 12 residues. Germline CDR1 and CDR2: MGHRA and YSYEKL. V was trimmed by 5 bases and J by 2 bases, leaving 7 bases between them. As DNA, the CDR3 is TGCGCCAGCAGCGACTTTGCCTACGAGCAGTACTTC. Amino acids: CASSDFAYEQYF.

This rearrangement joins TRBV6-1 to TRBJ2-7; 7 nucleotides align to TRBD2. The CDR3 extends over 15 amino acids. Germline CDR1 is MNHNS and CDR2 is SASEGT. V gave up 8 bases and J gave up 5 bases; unmatched junction bases: 15. CDR3 coding DNA: TGTGCCAGCTCGGCGCGGGCAGGGAGGGTCGACGAGCAGTACTTC. Its protein is CASSARAGRVDEQYF.

The V and J genes are TRBV29-1 and TRBJ2-2; 10 bases are shared with TRBD1. The CDR3 consists of 16 residues. V gave up 3 bases and J gave up 6 bases; unmatched junction bases: 10. Germline loops: CDR1 SQVTM, CDR2 ANQGSEA. CDR3 sequence reads: CSVETGDRGLAGELFF. CDR3 bases: TGCAGCGTTGAGACGGGAGACAGGGGGCTCGCCGGGGAGCTGTTTTTT.

The chain links TRBV7-9 to TRBJ1-1; 7 bases are a match to TRBD1. This CDR3 contains 11 residues. Germline CDR1 reads SEHNR; CDR2 reads FQNEAQ (reference sequence). V lost 4 bases, J lost 8 bases, and 1 base stayed unmatched. This chain's CDR3 is CASSSRGEAFF. DNA for the CDR3: TGTGCCAGCAGCTCCAGGGGGGAAGCTTTCTTT.

The gene calls are TRBV27 and TRBJ2-7; D is perhaps TRBD2 (5 bases). Germline CDR1 is MNHEY and CDR2 is SMNVEV (reference sequence). CDR3 length: 14 residues. V dropped 8 bases and J dropped 0 bases, with 14 bases sitting between them. CDR3 in DNA: TGTGCCAGCGGCCGGGGTCCTCCCTCCTACGAGCAGTACTTC. Translating gives CASGRGPPSYEQYF.

The genes are TRBV7-9 and TRBJ2-7; the D is unclear. This CDR3 contains 12 residues. Germline CDR1 and CDR2: SEHNR and FQNEAQ (reference sequence). Trimming removed 5 bases at V and 7 bases at J, with 12 bases between. The CDR3 region is CASSGYRSEQYF. DNA of the CDR3: TGTGCCAGCAGCGGTTACAGATCGGAGCAGTACTTC.

The chain carries TRBV11-3 and TRBJ2-1; 13 nucleotides align to TRBD2. J gave up 6 bases and V 4 bases, and 9 bases lay outside the gene matches. The length of the CDR3 is 17 residues. Germline CDR1 SGHNT, CDR2 YENEEA. The CDR3 nucleotides read TGTGCCAGCAGCTCGGGCGGGACTAGCGGGAAGGGCAATGAGCAGTTCTTC. Translating gives CASSSGGTSGKGNEQFF.

The chain employs TRBV10-3 and TRBJ2-5, with TRBD2 matching 7 bases. Germline CDR1 reads ENHRY; CDR2 reads SYGVKD. The CDR3 is made up of 14 amino acids. V dropped 5 bases and J dropped 5; count of bases not matched to a gene: 8. CDR3 coding DNA: TGTGCCATCAGTAGGGCGGGAGTTCAGGAGACCCAGTACTTC. This translates into CAISRAGVQETQYF.

The chain joins TRBV9 to TRBJ2-2; D perhaps matches TRBD1 (5 bases). V lost 2 bases to trimming and J lost 1 base, with 6 bases between them. The CDR3 consists of 14 residues. Germline CDR1 reads SGDLS; CDR2 reads YYNGEE. CDR3 loop: CASSVTVNTGELFF. The CDR3 DNA is TGTGCCAGCAGCGTGACAGTGAACACCGGGGAGCTGTTTTTT.

The rearrangement joins TRBV5-1 to TRBJ2-7; 7 bases align to TRBD1. Germline values: CDR1 SGHRS, CDR2 YFSETQ. The V gene end was trimmed by 4 bases and the J gene end by 5 bases; junction bases not matched to a gene: 12. CDR3 length: 15 amino acids. Here the CDR3 reads CASSPSNDRANEQYF. Here the CDR3 DNA reads TGCGCCAGCAGCCCCTCGAACGACAGGGCCAACGAGCAGTACTTC.

This chain links TRBV30 with TRBJ1-6, with 8 bases fitting TRBD1. V lost 0 bases to trimming and J lost 11 bases; unmatched junction nucleotides: 6. In germline, CDR1 is GTSNPN, CDR2 SVGIG (reference sequence). This CDR3 comprises 14 residues. The CDR3 sequence is CAWSVGGQGTPLHF. Here the CDR3 DNA reads TGTGCCTGGAGTGTAGGCGGACAGGGTACACCCCTCCACTTT.

This clone was detected only a few times. The chain has TRBV19 and TRBJ2-6, with 7 bases that match TRBD2. Trimming at V came to 7 bases and at J to 4 bases, leaving 10 bases not matched to a gene. Germline V gene sequence: CDR1 LNHDA, CDR2 SQIVND (reference sequence). The CDR3 has 16 residues. CDR3 region: CASTQEGGSGANVLTF. The CDR3, as DNA: TGTGCCAGTACCCAGGAGGGAGGGTCCGGGGCCAACGTCCTGACTTTC.

The chain carries TRBV29-1 and TRBJ2-2; 11 nucleotides align to TRBD2. With 7 bases clipped from V and 7 bases from J, the junction kept 14 bases outside the gene matches. CDR1 is SQVTM and CDR2 is ANQGSEA in the germline V gene. The CDR3 is made up of 16 amino acids. The CDR3 spells CSARGGLAAAGGELFF. CDR3 sequence (DNA): TGCAGCGCCCGTGGGGGACTAGCGGCAGCGGGCGGGGAGCTGTTTTTT.

The chain is built from TRBV11-2 and TRBJ2-1; weak D call: TRBD2 (5 bases). V lost 7 bases, J lost 0 bases, and 10 bases lay in between. Germline V CDR1 and CDR2: SGHAT, FQNNGV. The CDR3 sequence is 14 residues long. CDR3 sequence reads: CASTGGPSYNEQFF. The CDR3 DNA reads as TGTGCCAGCACTGGAGGTCCCTCCTACAATGAGCAGTTCTTC. The full variable domain, with the rest looked up from reference TRBV11-2 and TRBJ2-1, is EAGVAQSPRYKIIEKRQSVAFWCNPISGHATLYWYQQILGQGPKLLIQFQNNGVVDDSQLPKDRFSAERLKGVDSTLKIQPAKLEDSAVYLCASTGGPSYNEQFFGPGTRLTVL.

V gene TRBV28 combines with J gene TRBJ1-2; D is unresolved. The V gene lost 3 bases and the J gene lost 0 bases, with 5 bases spanning the gap. The V gene's germline CDR1 is MDHEN and CDR2 SYDVKM. The CDR3 has 13 residues. The CDR3 sequence: CASSLTANYGYTF. CDR3 nucleotides: TGTGCCAGCAGTTTGACTGCTAACTATGGCTACACCTTC.

The chain is built from TRBV30 and TRBJ1-3, with 9 bases identical to TRBD1. The ends lost 3 bases at V and 7 bases at J; junction bases unmatched: 16. This CDR3 contains 17 residues. From germline, CDR1 is GTSNPN and CDR2 SVGIG (reference sequence). CDR3 DNA sequence: TGTGCCTGGAGCGTTGGGAACAGGGGGCAAAAGGGGAACACCATATATTTT. Amino acids: CAWSVGNRGQKGNTIYF. The entire variable domain, with the rest obtained from reference TRBV30 and TRBJ1-3, is as follows: SQTIHQWPATLVQPVGSPLSLECTVEGTSNPNLYWYRQAAGRGLQLLFYSVGIGQISSEVPQNLSASRPQDRQFILSSKKLLLSDSGFYLCAWSVGNRGQKGNTIYFGEGSWLTVV.

The chain links TRBV28 to TRBJ2-1, with TRBD2 as a possible D gene (7 bases). CDR1 and CDR2 from the germline V gene are MDHEN and SYDVKM. With 2 bases removed from V and 8 bases from J, the gap between germline ends came to 10 bases. The CDR3 totals 13 residues. The CDR3 DNA reads TGTGCCAGCAGTTTAGGAGGGGGGGATGAGCAGTTCTTC. Translating gives CASSLGGGDEQFF.

The chain has TRBV12-5 and TRBJ2-1, with unresolved D. Germline V gene lookup returns CDR1 LGHNT and CDR2 FRNRAP. This CDR3 comprises 17 residues. Trimming took off 2 bases at V and 12 bases at J, with 26 bases between the two ends. The CDR3 loop is CASGLTPRSTLRYPQFF. Here the CDR3 DNA reads TGTGCTAGTGGTTTGACCCCCCGGTCAACTCTTCGGTACCCGCAGTTCTTC.

This sequence joins TRBV9 and TRBJ2-7; D is ambiguous. This CDR3 has 15 residues. Germline lookup yields CDR1 SGDLS and CDR2 YYNGEE. V lost 0 bases, J lost 7 bases, and 17 bases lay in between. The CDR3, as DNA: TGTGCCAGCAGCGTAGATTCACGACCGTCGCGGGAGCAGTACTTC. This gives the protein CASSVDSRPSREQYF.

The V call is TRBV11-2, the J call TRBJ2-1; TRBD2 is a possible D gene (6 bases). CDR3 length: 15 amino acids. Trimming cost V 5 bases and J 4 bases, with 15 bases left between them. Germline V CDR1 and CDR2: SGHAT, FQNNGV. CDR3 loop: CASSRRVAEYNEQFF. The CDR3 DNA sequence: TGTGCCAGCAGCCGCCGGGTAGCGGAGTACAATGAGCAGTTCTTC.

J is TRBJ1-5 and V is TRBV7-2; D may be TRBD1 (5 bases). Germline CDR1 SGHTA, CDR2 FQGNSA. This CDR3 region has 14 residues. V lost 5 bases and J 9 bases, leaving 17 bases between the germline ends. The CDR3 region is CASSEIRGTPPQHF. The CDR3 nucleotides are TGTGCCAGCAGCGAAATACGAGGGACTCCGCCCCAGCATTTT.

V and J are TRBV2 and TRBJ2-2; D is unresolved. Germline V lookup: CDR1 SNHLY, CDR2 FYNNEI. V was trimmed by 7 bases and J by 3 bases, leaving 12 bases between them. This CDR3 contains 14 residues. CDR3 amino acids: CASTPDDYTGELFF. The CDR3 nucleotides read TGTGCCAGCACCCCAGATGACTACACCGGGGAGCTGTTTTTT.

V usage is TRBV19 and J usage is TRBJ1-3; 7 nucleotides line up with TRBD1. The germline CDR1 and CDR2 sequences are LNHDA and SQIVND (reference sequence). After removal of 11 bases from V and 4 bases from J, the junction contained 8 bases not matched to a gene. This CDR3 has 13 residues. The CDR3 region is CAASTGRGNTIYF. The CDR3 coding sequence is TGTGCCGCCTCGACAGGGAGGGGAAACACCATATATTTT.

This rearrangement joins TRBV5-1 to TRBJ2-1, with 9 bases fitting TRBD2. The V and J ends lost 0 bases and 13 bases, in that order; junction bases with no gene match: 23. The CDR3 contains 19 residues. Germline V gene sequence: CDR1 SGHRS, CDR2 YFSETQ. In nucleotides, the CDR3 is TGCGCCAGCAGCTTGGGGAGGGCTAGCGGGACCTATATATTGGGGGGCCAGTTCTTC. It codes for CASSLGRASGTYILGGQFF.

About this clone: Additional DNA sequences in this sample encode the identical CDR3. The CDR3 sequence: CASSRTSGSDTQYF. The DNA of the CDR3 is TGCGCCAGCAGCCGGACTAGCGGGAGTGATACGCAGTATTTT. This chain links TRBV5-1 with TRBJ2-3; 13 positions match TRBD2. V gave up 4 bases and J gave up 6 bases; unmatched junction bases: 2. There are 14 residues in the CDR3. From germline, CDR1 is SGHRS and CDR2 YFSETQ.